This passage covers 17 T cell receptor beta chains from one sample sequenced in a study of T cell repertoires in cytomegalovirus infection. Using its own MiXCR run on the reads, TCRdb lists one record per CDR3 protein. Of approximately 130,000 distinct CDR3 sequences in the sample, roughly 8.2% were seen once. What was sequenced was PBMCs. These receptors all stem from a human donor in good health (CMV status not recorded). Some clones in this sample may be carry-over from other donors' samples.

This clonotype was counted many times. For the CDR3, the DNA is TGTGCCAGCAGCTTAGACACAGGGTTGTACATTCAGTACTTC. This gives the protein CASSLDTGLYIQYF. The gene calls are TRBV7-2 and TRBJ2-4; tentative D call: TRBD1 (6 bases). V was pared by 1 base and J by 8 bases, with 12 bases between. Germline-derived CDR1 and CDR2 are SGHTA and FQGNSA. The CDR3 extends over 14 amino acids. The whole variable domain, remainder taken from reference TRBV7-2 and TRBJ2-4, is GAGVSQSPSNKVTEKGKDVELRCDPISGHTALYWYRQSLGQGLEFLIYFQGNSAPDKSGLPSDRFSAERTGGSVSTLTIQRTQQEDSAVYLCASSLDTGLYIQYFGAGTRLSVL.

This clonotype was seen repeatedly, ten times or more. The chain combines TRBV6-5 with TRBJ2-1; tentatively, D is TRBD1 (5 bases). Trimming took 2 bases from V and 8 from J, leaving 16 bases between them. The CDR3 extends over 15 amino acids. Germline-derived CDR1 and CDR2 are MNHEY and SVGAGI. Here the CDR3 reads CASSYSHAGFDEQFF. The CDR3 bases are TGTGCCAGCAGTTACAGTCACGCAGGGTTTGATGAGCAGTTCTTC.

This clonotype was picked up a small number of times. V and J are TRBV12-3 or TRBV12-4 and TRBJ1-1, with 7 bases fitting TRBD1. The CDR3 totals 13 residues. Unmatched junction bases numbered 4, after V lost 3 bases and J lost 6 bases. CDR3 amino acids: CASSFGRGPEAFF. The CDR3 DNA reads TGTGCCAGCAGTTTTGGGAGGGGGCCTGAAGCTTTCTTT.

This clonotype came up many times. V and J are TRBV28 and TRBJ1-1, with D possibly TRBD1 on 6 matching bases. CDR3 size: 12 residues. Per the germline V gene, CDR1 is MDHEN and CDR2 is SYDVKM. Deletions cut 7 bases from V and 3 bases from J, with 9 bases between. For the CDR3, the DNA is TGTGCCAGCAACAGGGTTGACACTGAAGCTTTCTTT. This codes for CASNRVDTEAFF. Full variable domain (rest looked up from reference TRBV28 and TRBJ1-1): DVKVTQSSRYLVKRTGEKVFLECVQDMDHENMFWYRQDPGLGLRLIYFSYDVKMKEKGDIPEGYSVSREKKERFSLILESASTNQTSMYLCASNRVDTEAFFGQGTRLTVV.

This clonotype was detected a few times. CDR3 in DNA: TGCGCCAGCAGCTTGGCCGGGCAGATCCAAGAGACCCAGTACTTC. Protein: CASSLAGQIQETQYF. The chain combines TRBV5-1 with TRBJ2-5; D unresolved. The CDR3 totals 15 residues. V was clipped by 0 bases and J by 1 base, with 10 bases between them. Germline CDR1 is SGHRS and CDR2 is YFSETQ.

This clonotype was picked up many times. The genes are TRBV29-1 and TRBJ2-7; TRBD1 matches at 9 bases. Germline assignment: CDR1 SQVTM and CDR2 ANQGSEA. The CDR3 runs to 13 residues. V shed 5 bases, J shed 2 bases, and the junction held 4 bases outside the gene matches. CDR3 protein: CSVRTGAAYEQYF. Written as DNA, the CDR3 is TGCAGCGTTAGGACAGGGGCAGCCTACGAGCAGTACTTC.

The CDR3 DNA reads as TGTGCCAGCAGTTTAAACGGCAGGCTAGCGGGGGGGCCTCAGGAGACCCAGTACTTC. Translating it yields CASSLNGRLAGGPQETQYF. The chain carries TRBV12-3 or TRBV12-4 and TRBJ2-5; 12 nucleotides agree with TRBD2. With 2 bases clipped from V and 5 bases from J, the junction kept 15 bases outside the gene matches. This CDR3 is 19 amino acids long.

In this sample, this clonotype turned up a few times. The CDR3 nucleotides are TGTGCCAGCCAAGGCGGCGGTCCCAGGGGCTACACCTTC. Translating gives CASQGGGPRGYTF. This chain links TRBV28 with TRBJ1-2; no definite D call. The CDR3 spans 13 residues. V lost 8 bases to trimming and J lost 8 bases, with 18 bases between them. Germline loops: CDR1 MDHEN, CDR2 SYDVKM.

This clonotype appeared a few times. The rearrangement joins TRBV20-1 to TRBJ2-1, with no clear D. The CDR3 length is 13 residues. V was trimmed by 2 bases and J by 9 bases, leaving 14 bases between them. Germline values: CDR1 DFQATT, CDR2 SNEGSKA (reference sequence). CDR3 amino acids: CSARPPLQGEQFF. In nucleotides, the CDR3 is TGCAGTGCTAGACCTCCCCTGCAAGGTGAGCAGTTCTTC.

This clonotype was observed once. A much more abundant neighbour one base away suggests this may be a read error. The chain links TRBV5-1 to TRBJ2-2; TRBD2 might be the D (6 bases). The CDR3 is made up of 15 amino acids. The germline gives CDR1 SGHRS, CDR2 YFSETQ. CDR3 protein: CTSSPGTPNTGELFF. The DNA of the CDR3 is TGCACCAGCAGCCCGGGGACTCCGAACACCGGGGAGCTGTTTTTT.

This clonotype came up a few times. J is TRBJ2-1 and V is TRBV6-2 or TRBV6-3; tentative D call: TRBD1 (5 bases). From germline, CDR1 is MNHEY and CDR2 SVGEGT. V was shortened by 11 bases and J by 9 bases, with 17 bases between the two germline ends. This CDR3 is 12 amino acids long. The chain's CDR3 is CACTKPRGEQFF. In DNA form, the CDR3 reads TGTGCCTGCACGAAACCAAGGGGTGAGCAGTTCTTC.

This clonotype was seen repeatedly, ten times or more. The V gene is TRBV5-6, the J gene TRBJ1-1; 8 bases fit TRBD1. V shed 4 bases, J shed 3 bases, and the junction held 5 bases outside the gene matches. The germline V gene encodes CDR1 SGHDT and CDR2 YYEEEE. The CDR3 has 14 residues. The CDR3, as DNA: TGTGCCAGCAGCGAGGACAGGGAGTACACTGAAGCTTTCTTT. Its translation: CASSEDREYTEAFF.

This clonotype was seen many times. The genes are TRBV7-9 and TRBJ1-2; TRBD1 agrees at 10 bases. In germline, CDR1 is SEHNR, CDR2 FQNEAQ (reference sequence). This CDR3 contains 13 residues. J was trimmed by 8 bases and V by 6 bases; bases with no gene match: 6. The CDR3 reads CASSRQGAEGYTF. The CDR3 nucleotides read TGTGCCAGCAGTCGACAGGGGGCGGAAGGCTACACCTTC.

The V and J genes are TRBV20-1 and TRBJ2-5; no clear D gene. Looked up from germline, CDR1 is DFQATT and CDR2 is SNEGSKA (reference sequence). The V gene lost 6 bases and the J gene lost 2 bases, with 16 bases spanning the gap. The CDR3 loop spans 14 amino acids. This chain's CDR3 is CSAERQDPQETQYF. The CDR3 DNA reads TGCAGTGCGGAGAGGCAGGACCCGCAAGAGACCCAGTACTTC.

This clonotype has at least ten counts. The chain carries TRBV7-9 and TRBJ2-5; 7 bases are a match to TRBD1. The ends lost 6 bases at V and 5 bases at J; junction bases unmatched: 9. Germline V gene data show CDR1 as SEHNR and CDR2 as FQNEAQ (reference sequence). The CDR3 contains 14 residues. The CDR3, as DNA: TGTGCCAGCAGAAAAACAGGGGACGACGAGACCCAGTACTTC. Encoded protein: CASRKTGDDETQYF.

This clonotype was seen a few times. The rearrangement uses TRBV3-1 and TRBJ2-5; possibly TRBD1 or TRBD2 for D (5 bases each). Germline lookup yields CDR1 LGHDT and CDR2 YNNKEL (reference sequence). The CDR3 extends over 17 amino acids. Between the trimmed V and J ends, which lost 0 bases and 4 bases, there was a span of 18 bases. In nucleotides, the CDR3 is TGTGCCAGCAGCCAAGATTTTAGGTGGGGGTCGAGAGAGACCCAGTACTTC. Translating it yields CASSQDFRWGSRETQYF.

This clonotype was recorded at least ten times. This chain links TRBV12-3 or TRBV12-4 with TRBJ2-6; D remains ambiguous. V gave up 3 bases and J gave up 0 bases, with 12 bases separating them. This CDR3 contains 17 residues. The CDR3 DNA follows: TGTGCCAGCAGTTTTAGGCCCCTGGGCTCTGGGGCCAACGTCCTGACTTTC. The encoded protein is CASSFRPLGSGANVLTF.